This is a list of T cell receptor beta chains from one sample in a study of blood T cell repertoires in COVID-19. TCRdb's copy holds only in-frame clones and misses some; the assay was immunoSEQ multiplex PCR. Of over 200,000 clones in the sample, 70% to 90% were seen once. The sample taken for sequencing was peripheral blood. These receptors were collected from a young woman who had recovered from COVID-19. Each CDR3 is given with its conserved first and last residue. D genes are given only for firm matches. A clone size is listed for some rows: how often the clone was seen (once, few, many), or a class if it is expanded.

TRBD2,-,TRBV9,TRBJ2-3,CASSVGIGGTPTDTQYF,TGTGCCAGCAGCGTAGGGATCGGGGGGACCCCTACAGATACGCAGTATTTT
-,once,TRBV2,TRBJ1-2,CASRTADYGYTF,TGTGCCAGCAGGACAGCAGACTATGGCTACACCTTC
TRBD2,-,TRBV28,TRBJ2-7,CASSPTLSGTSWEQYF,TGTGCCAGCAGTCCCACCCTCTCCGGGACTAGCTGGGAGCAGTACTTC
-,-,TRBV7-3,TRBJ2-5,CASSMTVFETQYF,TGTGCCAGCAGCATGACAGTCTTTGAGACCCAGTACTTC
-,-,TRBV6-6,TRBJ1-5,CASSYSWEGNQPQHF,TGTGCCAGCAGTTACTCGTGGGAGGGCAATCAGCCCCAGCATTTT
TRBD1,-,TRBV5-1,TRBJ1-1,CASSVDRANTEAFF,TGCGCCAGCAGCGTGGACAGGGCGAACACTGAAGCTTTCTTT
-,-,TRBV12-5,TRBJ1-2,CASGFGHPYGYTF,TGTGCTAGTGGTTTCGGACACCCTTATGGCTACACCTTC
TRBD1,-,TRBV4-1,TRBJ1-2,CASSQGGQLRDGYTF,TGCGCCAGCAGCCAAGGGGGACAGTTGAGGGATGGCTACACCTTC
TRBD2,-,TRBV11-2,TRBJ2-1,CASSSTGTSFEEFF,TGTGCCAGCAGCTCGACCGGGACTAGCTTTGAGGAGTTCTTC
-,once,TRBV7-2,TRBJ2-5,CASSLGLARETQYF,TGTGCCAGCAGCTTAGGTCTAGCCCGGGAGACCCAGTACTTC
TRBD2,-,TRBV4-3,TRBJ2-3,CASSQDRGSGSADTQYF,TGCGCCAGCAGCCAAGATCGCGGGAGCGGGAGTGCAGATACGCAGTATTTT
-,-,TRBV2,TRBJ2-1,CASKKRKMPPVNNEQFF,TGTGCCAGCAAAAAGCGGAAAATGCCCCCTGTGAATAATGAGCAGTTCTTC
TRBD1,-,TRBV6-5,TRBJ1-6,CASSTGGNSPLHF,TGTGCCAGCAGTACAGGGGGCAATTCACCCCTCCACTTT
TRBD2,-,TRBV10-1,TRBJ2-3,CASSESGLADTDTQYF,TGCGCCAGCAGTGAGTCGGGACTAGCGGATACAGATACGCAGTATTTT
TRBD1,-,TRBV7-3,TRBJ2-2,CASRPRDRDNTGELFF,TGTGCCAGCAGACCTAGGGACAGAGATAACACCGGGGAGCTGTTTTTT
-,-,TRBV4-1,TRBJ2-2,CASSPGEYYTGELFF,TGCGCCAGCAGCCCAGGGGAATACTACACCGGGGAGCTGTTTTTT
TRBD1,-,TRBV4-1,TRBJ2-1,CASNTKPGQGSHEQFF,TGCGCCAGTAATACAAAACCGGGACAGGGGTCGCATGAGCAGTTCTTC
-,-,TRBV19,TRBJ1-4,CASSAAGPRGEKLFF,TGTGCCAGTAGTGCCGCCGGGCCCCGGGGTGAAAAACTGTTTTTT
-,-,TRBV3-1/TRBV3-2,TRBJ1-4,CASSPVGATTNEKLFF,TGTGCCAGCAGCCCTGTGGGGGCAACAACTAATGAAAAACTGTTTTTT
-,-,TRBV5-1,TRBJ2-1,CASSLGGNEQFF,TGCGCCAGCAGCTTGGGAGGCAATGAGCAGTTCTTC
-,-,TRBV6-6,TRBJ2-7,CASSSSGGVSNEQYF,TGTGCCAGCAGTTCCTCAGGAGGAGTCTCCAACGAGCAGTACTTC
TRBD2,-,TRBV27,TRBJ2-6,CASCGLASSGANVLTF,TGTGCCAGCTGCGGACTAGCGAGCTCTGGGGCCAACGTCCTGACTTTC
TRBD2,-,TRBV24-1,TRBJ2-1,CATSDPGGPNNEQFF,TGTGCCACCAGTGATCCGGGAGGACCAAACAATGAGCAGTTCTTC
TRBD1,few,TRBV30,TRBJ2-1,CAWSVGTGSYNEQFF,TGTGCCTGGAGTGTTGGGACAGGGAGCTACAATGAGCAGTTCTTC
TRBD1,-,TRBV4-3,TRBJ2-5,CASSQGWGQRETQYF,TGCGCCAGCAGCCAAGGTTGGGGACAGCGAGAGACCCAGTACTTC
-,-,TRBV18,TRBJ2-1,CASSPGRQGLGEQFF,TGTGCCAGCTCACCAGGTCGGCAGGGCTTAGGTGAGCAGTTCTTC
-,-,TRBV18,TRBJ2-7,CASSPPGGAEQYF,TGTGCCAGCTCACCCCCTGGGGGGGCCGAGCAGTACTTC
-,few,TRBV7-2,TRBJ2-1,CASSPQGPYNEQFF,TGTGCCAGCAGCCCACAGGGCCCTTACAATGAGCAGTTCTTC
TRBD1,once,TRBV6-6,TRBJ1-5,CASSYQAGGEQPQHF,TGTGCCAGCAGTTACCAGGCAGGGGGCGAACAGCCCCAGCATTTT
TRBD1,-,TRBV9,TRBJ2-3,CASSVDRDRASTDTQYF,TGTGCCAGCAGCGTAGACCGGGACAGGGCTAGCACAGATACGCAGTATTTT
-,-,TRBV4-1,TRBJ2-2,CASSTSMNTGELFF,TGCGCCAGCAGCACGAGTATGAACACCGGGGAGCTGTTTTTT
-,-,TRBV10-3,TRBJ1-6,CAISDIQNNSPLHF,TGTGCCATCAGTGACATACAGAACAATTCACCCCTCCACTTT
-,-,TRBV30,TRBJ1-2,CAWIPWGQPYGYTF,TGTGCCTGGATTCCTTGGGGGCAACCGTATGGCTACACCTTC
TRBD2,-,TRBV5-4,TRBJ2-1,CASSSSGSTYNEQFF,TGTGCCAGCAGCTCCAGCGGGAGCACCTACAATGAGCAGTTCTTC
TRBD2,-,TRBV10-3,TRBJ2-7,CAISARLAAGGPDEQYF,TGTGCCATCAGTGCACGCCTAGCAGCGGGAGGGCCGGACGAGCAGTACTTC
-,-,TRBV27,TRBJ2-3,CASSSRDTQYF,TGTGCCAGCAGTTCCCGGGATACGCAGTATTTT
TRBD2,-,TRBV3-1/TRBV3-2,TRBJ2-5,CASSPARGRGFGETQYF,TGTGCCAGCAGCCCGGCCCGCGGGAGGGGTTTTGGAGAGACCCAGTACTTC